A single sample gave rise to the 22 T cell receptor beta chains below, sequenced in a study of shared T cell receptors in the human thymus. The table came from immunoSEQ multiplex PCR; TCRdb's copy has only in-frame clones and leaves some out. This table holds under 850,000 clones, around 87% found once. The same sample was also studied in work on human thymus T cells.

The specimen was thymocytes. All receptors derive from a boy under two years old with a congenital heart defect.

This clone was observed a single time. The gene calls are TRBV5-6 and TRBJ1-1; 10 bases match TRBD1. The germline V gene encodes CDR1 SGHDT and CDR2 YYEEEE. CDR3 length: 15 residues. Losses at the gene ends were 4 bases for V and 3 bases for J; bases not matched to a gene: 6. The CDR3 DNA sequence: TGTGCCAGCAGCCCCTTAGGACAGGGGGACACTGAAGCTTTCTTT. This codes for CASSPLGQGDTEAFF.

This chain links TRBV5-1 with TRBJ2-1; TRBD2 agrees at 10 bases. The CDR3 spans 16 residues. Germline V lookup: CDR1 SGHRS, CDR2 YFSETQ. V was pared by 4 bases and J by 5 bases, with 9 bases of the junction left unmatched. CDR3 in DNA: TGCGCCAGCAGCCCCTCAACTAGCGGGACCGACAATGAGCAGTTCTTC. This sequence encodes CASSPSTSGTDNEQFF.

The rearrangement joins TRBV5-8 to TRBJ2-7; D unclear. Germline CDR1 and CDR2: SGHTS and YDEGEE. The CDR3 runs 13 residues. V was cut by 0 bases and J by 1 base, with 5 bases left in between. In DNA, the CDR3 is TGTGCCAGCAGCTTGGTTAGATCCTACGAGCAGTACTTC. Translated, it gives CASSLVRSYEQYF. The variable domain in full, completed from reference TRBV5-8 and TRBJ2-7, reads EAGVTQSPTHLIKTRGQQATLRCSPISGHTSVYWYQQALGLGLQFLLWYDEGEERNRGNFPPRFSGRQFPNYSSELNVNALELEDSALYLCASSLVRSYEQYFGPGTRLTVT.

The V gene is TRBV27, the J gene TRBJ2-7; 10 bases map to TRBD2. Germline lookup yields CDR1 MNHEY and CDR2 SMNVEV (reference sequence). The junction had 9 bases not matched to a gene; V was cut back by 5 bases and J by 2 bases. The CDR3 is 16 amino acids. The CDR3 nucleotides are TGTGCCAGCAGTCCACGCGCGCTAGCGGGAGCCTACGAGCAGTACTTC. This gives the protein CASSPRALAGAYEQYF.

Written as DNA, the CDR3 is TGTGCCAGCCTCGGGACTAGTAGCGGGAGACACGAGCAGTACTTC. As protein: CASLGTSSGRHEQYF. J is TRBJ2-7 and V is TRBV11-2; TRBD2 matches 9 bases. V lost 8 bases to trimming and J lost 5 bases; unmatched junction nucleotides: 13. Per germline, CDR1 SGHAT and CDR2 FQNNGV. This CDR3 is 15 amino acids long.

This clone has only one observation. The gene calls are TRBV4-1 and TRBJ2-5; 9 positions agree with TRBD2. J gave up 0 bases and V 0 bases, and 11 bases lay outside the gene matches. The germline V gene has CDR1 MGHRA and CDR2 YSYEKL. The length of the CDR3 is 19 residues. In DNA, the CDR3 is TGCGCCAGCAGCCAAGACGTGGCTAGCGGGGCCCCGTACCAAGAGACCCAGTACTTC. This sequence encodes CASSQDVASGAPYQETQYF.

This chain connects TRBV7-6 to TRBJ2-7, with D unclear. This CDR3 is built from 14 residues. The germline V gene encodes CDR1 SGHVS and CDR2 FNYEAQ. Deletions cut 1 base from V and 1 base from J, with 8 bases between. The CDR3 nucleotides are TGTGCCAGCAGCTTAGGACAAGTATCCTACGAGCAGTACTTC. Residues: CASSLGQVSYEQYF.

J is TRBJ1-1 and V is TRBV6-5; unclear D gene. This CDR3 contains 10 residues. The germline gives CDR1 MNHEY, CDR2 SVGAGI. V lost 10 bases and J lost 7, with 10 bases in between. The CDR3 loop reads CATPGNEAFF. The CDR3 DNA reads TGTGCCACCCCGGGGAATGAAGCTTTCTTT.

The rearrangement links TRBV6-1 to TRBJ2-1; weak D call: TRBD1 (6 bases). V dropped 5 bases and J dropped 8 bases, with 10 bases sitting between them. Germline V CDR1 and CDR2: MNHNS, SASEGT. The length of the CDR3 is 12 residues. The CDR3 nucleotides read TGTGCCAGCAGTTTCCAGGGGTATGAGCAGTTCTTC. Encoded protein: CASSFQGYEQFF.

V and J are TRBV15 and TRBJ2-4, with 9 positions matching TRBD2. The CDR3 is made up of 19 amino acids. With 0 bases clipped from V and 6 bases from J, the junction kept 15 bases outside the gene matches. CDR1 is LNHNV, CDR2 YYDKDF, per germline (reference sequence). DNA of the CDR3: TGTGCCACCAGCAGAGATCTTGAGCGGGAGGTCCCTGAGGTAAACATTCAGTACTTC. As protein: CATSRDLEREVPEVNIQYF.

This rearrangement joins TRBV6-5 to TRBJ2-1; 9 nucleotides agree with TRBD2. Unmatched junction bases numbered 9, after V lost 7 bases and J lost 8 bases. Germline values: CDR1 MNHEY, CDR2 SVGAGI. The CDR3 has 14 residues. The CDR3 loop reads CASNPSGNTDEQFF. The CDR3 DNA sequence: TGTGCCAGCAACCCTAGCGGGAATACGGATGAGCAGTTCTTC.

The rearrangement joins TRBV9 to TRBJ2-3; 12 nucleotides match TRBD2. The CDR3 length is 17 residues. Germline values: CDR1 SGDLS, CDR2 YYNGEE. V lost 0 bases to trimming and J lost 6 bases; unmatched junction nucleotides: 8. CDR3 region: CASSVGASGREGDTQYF. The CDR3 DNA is TGTGCCAGCAGCGTAGGGGCTAGCGGGAGGGAGGGGGATACGCAGTATTTT.

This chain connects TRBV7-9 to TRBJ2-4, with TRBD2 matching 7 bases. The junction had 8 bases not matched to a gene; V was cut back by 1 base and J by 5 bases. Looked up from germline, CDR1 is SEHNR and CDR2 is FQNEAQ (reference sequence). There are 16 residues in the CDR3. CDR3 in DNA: TGTGCCAGCAGCTTAGGAGGCGGGAGACTCGAAAACATTCAGTACTTC. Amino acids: CASSLGGGRLENIQYF.

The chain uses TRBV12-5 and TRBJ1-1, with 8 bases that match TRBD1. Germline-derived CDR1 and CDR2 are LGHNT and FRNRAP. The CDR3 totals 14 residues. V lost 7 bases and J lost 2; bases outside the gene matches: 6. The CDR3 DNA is TGTGCTAGTGCAATGACAGGGGCAAACACTGAAGCTTTCTTT. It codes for CASAMTGANTEAFF.

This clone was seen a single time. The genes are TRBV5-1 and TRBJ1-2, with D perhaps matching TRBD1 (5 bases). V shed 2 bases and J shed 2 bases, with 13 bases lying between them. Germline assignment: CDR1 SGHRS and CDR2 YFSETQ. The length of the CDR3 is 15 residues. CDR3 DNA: TGCGCCAGCAGCTTACGGGGGACCGGGAACTATGGCTACACCTTC. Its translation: CASSLRGTGNYGYTF.

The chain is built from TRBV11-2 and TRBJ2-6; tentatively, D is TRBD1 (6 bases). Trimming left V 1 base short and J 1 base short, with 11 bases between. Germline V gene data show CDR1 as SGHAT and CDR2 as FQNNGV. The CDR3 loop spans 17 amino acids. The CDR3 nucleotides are TGTGCCAGCAGCTTAGGTAGGGGGTCATCTGGGGCCAACGTCCTGACTTTC. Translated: CASSLGRGSSGANVLTF.

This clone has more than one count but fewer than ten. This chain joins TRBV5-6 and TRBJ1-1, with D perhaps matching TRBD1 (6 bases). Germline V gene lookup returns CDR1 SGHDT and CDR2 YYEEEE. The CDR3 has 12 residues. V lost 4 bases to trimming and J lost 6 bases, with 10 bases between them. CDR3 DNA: TGTGCCAGCAGCGGCAGGGGTGCTGAAGCTTTCTTT. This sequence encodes CASSGRGAEAFF. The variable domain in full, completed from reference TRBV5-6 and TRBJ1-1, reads DAGVTQSPTHLIKTRGQQVTLRCSPKSGHDTVSWYQQALGQGPQFIFQYYEEEERQRGNFPDRFSGHQFPNYSSELNVNALLLGDSALYLCASSGRGAEAFFGQGTRLTVV.

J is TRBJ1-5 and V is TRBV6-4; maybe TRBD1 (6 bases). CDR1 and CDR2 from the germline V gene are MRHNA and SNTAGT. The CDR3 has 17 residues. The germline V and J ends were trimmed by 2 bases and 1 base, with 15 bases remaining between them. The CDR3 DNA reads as TGTGCCAGCAGTGACCAGCGGGGGGCTCACAGCAATCAGCCCCAGCATTTT. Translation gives CASSDQRGAHSNQPQHF.

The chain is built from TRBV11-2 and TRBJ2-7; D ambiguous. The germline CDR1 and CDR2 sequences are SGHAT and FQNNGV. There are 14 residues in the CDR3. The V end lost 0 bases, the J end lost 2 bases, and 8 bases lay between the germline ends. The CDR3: CASSLERVTYEQYF. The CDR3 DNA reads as TGTGCCAGCAGCTTAGAACGGGTTACCTACGAGCAGTACTTC.

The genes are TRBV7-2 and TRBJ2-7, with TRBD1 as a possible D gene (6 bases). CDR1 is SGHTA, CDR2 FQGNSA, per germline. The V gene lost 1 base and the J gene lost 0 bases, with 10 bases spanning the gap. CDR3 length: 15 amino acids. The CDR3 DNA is TGTGCCAGCAGCTTAGGGACAGTTGACTCCTACGAGCAGTACTTC. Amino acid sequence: CASSLGTVDSYEQYF.

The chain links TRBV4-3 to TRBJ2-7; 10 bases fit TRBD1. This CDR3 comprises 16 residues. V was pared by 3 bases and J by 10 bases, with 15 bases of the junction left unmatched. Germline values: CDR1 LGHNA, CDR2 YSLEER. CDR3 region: CASSQGRPGTGAEQYF. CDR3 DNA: TGCGCCAGCAGCCAGGGGCGACCCGGGACAGGGGCGGAACAGTACTTC.

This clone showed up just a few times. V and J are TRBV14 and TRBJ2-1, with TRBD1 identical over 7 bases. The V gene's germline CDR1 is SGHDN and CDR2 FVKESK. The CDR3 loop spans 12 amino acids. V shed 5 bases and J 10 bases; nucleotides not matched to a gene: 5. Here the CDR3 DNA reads TGTGCCAGCAGCGTCCGGGACAGCGAGCAGTTCTTC. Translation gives CASSVRDSEQFF. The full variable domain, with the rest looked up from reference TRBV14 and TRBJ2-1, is EAGVTQFPSHSVIEKGQTVTLRCDPISGHDNLYWYRRVMGKEIKFLLHFVKESKQDESGMPNNRFLAERTGGTYSTLKVQPAELEDSGVYFCASSVRDSEQFFGPGTRLTVL.